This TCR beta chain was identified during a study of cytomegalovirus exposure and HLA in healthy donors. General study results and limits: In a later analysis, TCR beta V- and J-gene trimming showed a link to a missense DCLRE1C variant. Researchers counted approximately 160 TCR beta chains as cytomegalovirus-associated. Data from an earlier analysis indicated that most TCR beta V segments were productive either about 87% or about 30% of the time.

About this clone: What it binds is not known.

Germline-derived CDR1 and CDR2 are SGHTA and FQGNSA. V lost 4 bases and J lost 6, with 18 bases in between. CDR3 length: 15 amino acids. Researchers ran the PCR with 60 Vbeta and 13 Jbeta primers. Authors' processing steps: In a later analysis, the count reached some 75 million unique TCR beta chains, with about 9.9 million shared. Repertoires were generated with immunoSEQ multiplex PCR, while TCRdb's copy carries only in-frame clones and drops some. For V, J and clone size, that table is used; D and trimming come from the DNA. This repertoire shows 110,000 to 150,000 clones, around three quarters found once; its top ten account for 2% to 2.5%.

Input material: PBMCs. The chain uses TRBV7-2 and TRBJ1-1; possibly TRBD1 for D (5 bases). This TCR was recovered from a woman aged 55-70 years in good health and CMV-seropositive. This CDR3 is CASSSDIPGSAEAFF. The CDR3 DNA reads TGTGCCAGCAGCTCGGACATTCCCGGCTCGGCTGAAGCTTTCTTT.